These 13 T cell receptor beta chains came from one sample sequenced in a study of neurological immune-mediated disorders (dated by TCRdb to about 2019). Library prep was done by 5' RACE. Reads for this sample came from an Illumina HiSeq 2500. TCRdb reprocessing: public reads trimmed at Q25 with fastp, clones called with MiXCR, in-frame beta chains kept. Rows are combined by CDR3 protein, so each entry shows the most common genes and DNA. The sample data list around 70,000 distinct CDR3 sequences, and approximately 4.6% of these were observed just once. The top ten clonotypes cover 2.2% of the sample. Sequenced: PBMCs. The source of these receptors is a woman in her seventies with multiple sclerosis.

This clonotype was recorded at least ten times. This chain connects TRBV6-5 to TRBJ2-4; the match to TRBD1 covers 8 bases. Per the germline V gene, CDR1 is MNHEY and CDR2 is SVGAGI. J was trimmed by 7 bases and V by 2 bases; bases with no gene match: 7. The CDR3 loop spans 15 amino acids. The CDR3 loop is CASSYANRDRNIQYF. The CDR3 DNA reads TGTGCCAGCAGTTACGCGAACCGGGACAGGAACATTCAGTACTTC.

The table lists this clonotype with many counts. The chain carries TRBV20-1 and TRBJ2-5; 8 positions agree with TRBD2. CDR1 is DFQATT, CDR2 SNEGSKA, per germline (reference sequence). V lost 4 bases, J lost 2 bases, and 9 bases stayed unmatched. The CDR3 has 15 residues. This CDR3 is CSATHPGRGQETQYF. The DNA of the CDR3 is TGCAGTGCTACTCATCCCGGGAGGGGACAAGAGACCCAGTACTTC.

This clonotype has at least ten counts. CDR3 sequence: CASITHRQETQYF. CDR3 in DNA: TGTGCCAGCATCACACATAGACAAGAGACCCAGTACTTC. V gene TRBV21-1 combines with J gene TRBJ2-5. TRBV21-1 is flagged as a pseudogene. This CDR3 spans 13 amino acids.

This clonotype was seen a few times. The chain joins TRBV7-8 to TRBJ2-1; 14 bases line up with TRBD2. Germline CDR1 is SGHVS and CDR2 is FQNEAQ. V dropped 4 bases and J dropped 5; count of bases not matched to a gene: 13. The CDR3 is 19 amino acids. CDR3 nucleotides: TGTGCCAGCAGCTACCTAGTCCCGACTAGCGGGAGGGCCAACAATGAGCAGTTCTTC. It codes for CASSYLVPTSGRANNEQFF.

This clonotype has a count of ten or more. V gene TRBV3-1 combines with J gene TRBJ1-2; D is ambiguous. The germline V gene encodes CDR1 LGHDT and CDR2 YNNKEL (reference sequence). V was trimmed by 0 bases and J by 5 bases, leaving 10 bases between them. The CDR3 totals 14 residues. CDR3 sequence: CASSQEPGNYGYTF. CDR3 nucleotides: TGTGCCAGCAGCCAAGAACCGGGAAATTATGGCTACACCTTC.

The table lists this clonotype with a few counts. V usage is TRBV12-3 or TRBV12-4 and J usage is TRBJ2-2, with D maybe TRBD2 (7 bases). This CDR3 is 16 amino acids long. V gave up 7 bases and J gave up 4 bases, with 19 bases separating them. CDR3 nucleotide sequence: TGTGCCAGCACCCGTTGGTCGGGGGGCGTCACCGGGGAGCTGTTTTTT. The encoded protein is CASTRWSGGVTGELFF.

This clonotype was counted ten times or more. The rearrangement joins TRBV18 to TRBJ2-3, with 8 bases matching TRBD2. Germline V gene lookup returns CDR1 KGHSH and CDR2 LQKENI. Trimming took 0 bases from V and 2 from J; bases not matched to a gene: 4. CDR3 size: 16 residues. The CDR3 loop is CASSPPSGSVTDTQYF. In nucleotides, the CDR3 is TGTGCCAGCTCACCACCGAGCGGGAGTGTCACAGATACGCAGTATTTT. Complete variable domain (other parts from reference TRBV18 and TRBJ2-3): NAGVMQNPRHLVRRRGQEARLRCSPMKGHSHVYWYRQLPEEGLKFMVYLQKENIIDESGMPKERFSAEFPKEGPSILRIQQVVRGDSAAYFCASSPPSGSVTDTQYFGPGTRLTVL.

This clonotype was counted many times. The chain links TRBV25-1 to TRBJ2-7, with D tentatively TRBD1 (5 bases). CDR3 length: 14 residues. Germline-derived CDR1 and CDR2 are MGHDK and SYGVNS. Trimming shortened V by 2 bases and J by 7 bases, and 15 bases separated the two germline ends. The CDR3 spells CASSEAGMAREQYF. The CDR3 DNA reads as TGTGCCAGCAGTGAAGCAGGGATGGCTAGGGAGCAGTACTTC.

This clonotype occurred many times. This sequence joins TRBV7-2 and TRBJ2-1, with 10 bases that match TRBD1. With 4 bases clipped from V and 4 bases from J, the junction kept 7 bases outside the gene matches. Germline loops: CDR1 SGHTA, CDR2 FQGNSA. The CDR3 contains 16 residues. The CDR3 bases are TGTGCCAGCAGCTCACCCGGGACAGGGGTATACAATGAGCAGTTCTTC. Its protein product is CASSSPGTGVYNEQFF.

In this sample, this clonotype turned up many times. The chain is built from TRBV7-2 and TRBJ1-1; a possible D gene is TRBD1 (6 bases). The germline CDR1 and CDR2 sequences are SGHTA and FQGNSA. This CDR3 is 15 amino acids long. V shed 2 bases and J shed 5 bases, with 15 bases lying between them. CDR3 sequence (DNA): TGTGCCAGCAGCTTATGGACCTTAGGGGGGACTGAAGCTTTCTTT. Protein product: CASSLWTLGGTEAFF. Full variable domain (remainder filled in from reference TRBV7-2 and TRBJ1-1): GAGVSQSPSNKVTEKGKDVELRCDPISGHTALYWYRQSLGQGLEFLIYFQGNSAPDKSGLPSDRFSAERTGGSVSTLTIQRTQQEDSAVYLCASSLWTLGGTEAFFGQGTRLTVV.

The chain combines TRBV3-1 with TRBJ2-7, with 8 bases lining up with TRBD1. The CDR3 totals 14 residues. CDR1 is LGHDT and CDR2 is YNNKEL in the germline V gene (reference sequence). V was clipped by 4 bases and J by 8 bases; unmatched bases: 10. In DNA, the CDR3 is TGTGCCAGCAGCCTTAGGACAGGGACTCACAAGCAGTACTTC. This codes for CASSLRTGTHKQYF.

This clonotype was observed many times. The chain combines TRBV15 with TRBJ1-5; a weak D match, TRBD1 (5 bases). CDR3 length equals 14 residues. The germline V and J ends were trimmed by 1 base and 7 bases, with 11 bases remaining between them. Germline loops: CDR1 LNHNV, CDR2 YYDKDF (reference sequence). The CDR3 bases are TGTGCCACCAGCAGAGTAGGGGTGGAGCAGCCCCAGCATTTT. Residues: CATSRVGVEQPQHF.

This clonotype occurred many times. This chain uses TRBV4-3 with TRBJ1-4, with D perhaps TRBD1 (5 bases). With 0 bases removed from V and 0 bases from J, the gap between germline ends came to 14 bases. Germline CDR1 reads LGHNA; CDR2 reads YSLEER. The CDR3 length is 18 residues. As DNA, the CDR3 is TGCGCCAGCAGCCAAGATAGGGGTGTCGGGGCAACTAATGAAAAACTGTTTTTT. Amino acids: CASSQDRGVGATNEKLFF.